The 14 T cell receptor beta chains below were found in one sample sequenced in a study of shared clonotypes between healthy human individuals. Sequenced by immunoSEQ multiplex PCR; TCRdb stores in-frame clones only, minus some. The profile shows about 2.5 million clones, under 95% of them singletons. Sequenced input: naive CD4+ T cells from PBMCs. The subset was: CD45RA+ positively selected. The receptors derive from a man aged 18 to 29 in good health. Some clones in this sample may be carry-over from other donors' samples.

The chain is built from TRBV7-2 and TRBJ2-5; D is unresolved. CDR3 size: 15 residues. Germline V CDR1 and CDR2: SGHTA, FQGNSA. V was clipped by 1 base and J by 10 bases, with 19 bases between them. The chain's CDR3 is CASSLVSATRADQYF. DNA of the CDR3: TGTGCCAGCAGCTTAGTGTCTGCGACCCGGGCCGACCAGTACTTC.

This rearrangement joins TRBV7-2 to TRBJ2-1; 10 nucleotides match TRBD2. The CDR3 spans 14 residues. The junction had 9 bases not matched to a gene; V was cut back by 1 base and J by 15 bases. Germline lookup yields CDR1 SGHTA and CDR2 FQGNSA. In nucleotides, the CDR3 is TGTGCCAGCAGCTTAGGGCTAGCGGGAGTTTACCGGTTCTTC. Translated: CASSLGLAGVYRFF.

The chain uses TRBV11-2 and TRBJ2-3; tentative D call: TRBD1 (6 bases). The germline gives CDR1 SGHAT, CDR2 FQNNGV. Trimming shortened V by 4 bases and J by 0 bases, and 14 bases separated the two germline ends. The CDR3 is made up of 16 amino acids. The CDR3 DNA sequence: TGTGCCAGCAGCTCACCGGGACACACTAGCACAGATACGCAGTATTTT. Protein product: CASSSPGHTSTDTQYF.

The genes are TRBV2 and TRBJ1-1; no firm D call. The ends were cut back, 7 bases at V and 2 bases at J, with 11 bases in the middle. The CDR3 covers 13 residues. The germline gives CDR1 SNHLY, CDR2 FYNNEI. CDR3 DNA sequence: TGTGCCAGCAAATCGGCAGGTAACACTGAAGCTTTCTTT. Translated, it gives CASKSAGNTEAFF. Full variable domain (remainder filled in from reference TRBV2 and TRBJ1-1): EPEVTQTPSHQVTQMGQEVILRCVPISNHLYFYWYRQILGQKVEFLVSFYNNEISEKSEIFDDQFSVERPDGSNFTLKIRSTKLEDSAMYFCASKSAGNTEAFFGQGTRLTVV.

The V call is TRBV30, the J call TRBJ2-7, with 8 bases fitting TRBD2. The CDR3 consists of 15 residues. The germline V gene has CDR1 GTSNPN and CDR2 SVGIG (reference sequence). V dropped 5 bases and J dropped 1; count of bases not matched to a gene: 10. The CDR3 bases are TGTGCCTGGTCCCTGCCTCGGGAGGGGTCCTACGAGCAGTACTTC. Encoded protein: CAWSLPREGSYEQYF.

The genes are TRBV15 and TRBJ1-1, with 7 bases that match TRBD1. With 1 base clipped from V and 4 bases from J, the junction kept 6 bases outside the gene matches. CDR1 and CDR2 (germline): LNHNV, YYDKDF (reference sequence). The CDR3 is 15 amino acids. Written as DNA, the CDR3 is TGTGCCACCAGCAGAGGGACAGGCTGGGCCACTGAAGCTTTCTTT. The encoded protein is CATSRGTGWATEAFF.

This chain links TRBV19 with TRBJ2-2, with no clear D. Trimming removed 7 bases from V and 0 bases from J, with 9 bases in between. The CDR3 consists of 14 residues. The germline gives CDR1 LNHDA, CDR2 SQIVND (reference sequence). Written as DNA, the CDR3 is TGTGCCAGTACGTGGAGCCCGAACACCGGGGAGCTGTTTTTT. Translating gives CASTWSPNTGELFF.

V gene TRBV19 combines with J gene TRBJ1-2; D call uncertain. The germline V gene encodes CDR1 LNHDA and CDR2 SQIVND (reference sequence). V was trimmed by 6 bases and J by 7 bases, leaving 15 bases between them. The CDR3 is 13 amino acids. The CDR3 DNA reads TGTGCCAGTAGGCTCGCCCGGCGGCGTGGCTACACCTTC. Its protein product is CASRLARRRGYTF.

The chain recombines TRBV7-2 with TRBJ2-1, with 11 bases that match TRBD2. The CDR3 totals 16 residues. V lost 5 bases, J lost 6 bases, and 9 bases stayed unmatched. Germline CDR1 is SGHTA and CDR2 is FQGNSA. CDR3 sequence (DNA): TGTGCCAGCAGCCCCCGTAGCGGGAGGGCGGTCAATGAGCAGTTCTTC. Its translation is CASSPRSGRAVNEQFF.

The chain uses TRBV5-1 and TRBJ1-4; the D gene is possibly TRBD1 (5 bases). The germline V gene encodes CDR1 SGHRS and CDR2 YFSETQ. This CDR3 is 17 amino acids long. V lost 3 bases and J 8 bases, leaving 23 bases between the germline ends. CDR3 amino acids: CASSSSPAQGFGEKLFF. The CDR3 region has the DNA TGCGCCAGCAGCTCATCACCTGCGCAGGGTTTTGGGGAAAAACTGTTTTTT.

J is TRBJ2-7 and V is TRBV27; TRBD1 might be the D (5 bases). The CDR3 spans 15 residues. V was shortened by 5 bases and J by 1 base, with 15 bases between the two germline ends. CDR1 MNHEY and CDR2 SMNVEV come from the germline V gene (reference sequence). The CDR3 region is CASSRTTARSYEQYF. The CDR3 DNA follows: TGTGCCAGCAGTCGGACGACAGCTCGGTCCTACGAGCAGTACTTC.

The CDR3 sequence is CASSSPGENNEQFF. The CDR3 nucleotides read TGTGCCAGCAGCTCCCCGGGGGAAAACAATGAGCAGTTCTTC. The chain is built from TRBV7-8 and TRBJ2-1; D might be TRBD2 (6 bases). With 4 bases removed from V and 5 bases from J, the gap between germline ends came to 12 bases. The germline V gene encodes CDR1 SGHVS and CDR2 FQNEAQ. The CDR3 sequence is 14 residues long. Looking up the rest from reference TRBV7-8 and TRBJ2-1 gives the full variable domain: GAGVSQSPRYKVAKRGQDVALRCDPISGHVSLFWYQQALGQGPEFLTYFQNEAQLDKSGLPSDRFFAERPEGSVSTLKIQRTQQEDSAVYLCASSSPGENNEQFFGPGTRLTVL.

The rearrangement links TRBV19 to TRBJ2-1; maybe TRBD2 (9 bases). The CDR3 is made up of 13 amino acids. From germline, CDR1 is LNHDA and CDR2 SQIVND (reference sequence). CDR3 nucleotide sequence: TGTGCAGCGGGAGGACAGGGTAATCATGAGCAGTTCTTC. This encodes CAAGGQGNHEQFF.

This chain uses TRBV18 with TRBJ2-1; 7 nucleotides line up with TRBD2. The CDR3 consists of 16 residues. Looked up from germline, CDR1 is KGHSH and CDR2 is LQKENI. V shed 3 bases, J shed 4 bases, and the junction held 9 bases outside the gene matches. The CDR3 spells CASSPISGTTYNEQFF. CDR3 DNA: TGTGCCAGCTCACCGATATCCGGGACTACGTACAATGAGCAGTTCTTC.